Below, 5 T cell receptor beta chains from the same sample are listed, as sequenced in a study of T cell responses to AZD1222 COVID-19 vaccine. Profiling relied on immunoSEQ multiplex PCR, and the TCRdb table lists in-frame clones only, not all of them. The sample includes around 140,000 clones, around nine tenths of them seen just once. Material: peripheral blood, obtained 28 days after the second AZD1222 dose. The source of these receptors is an adult who received the AZD1222 COVID-19 vaccine.

This chain uses TRBV4-2 with TRBJ1-6; a possible D gene is TRBD1 (6 bases). Germline V gives CDR1 LGHNA, CDR2 YNFKEQ. This CDR3 has 15 residues. With 1 base removed from V and 9 bases from J, the gap between germline ends came to 13 bases. The CDR3 spells CASSQGTDFSSPLHF. The CDR3 region has the DNA TGTGCCAGCAGCCAAGGGACAGACTTCTCTTCACCCCTCCACTTT.

A few counts support this clone. This rearrangement joins TRBV27 to TRBJ1-1; D is possibly TRBD1 (5 bases). Germline CDR1 reads MNHEY; CDR2 reads SMNVEV (reference sequence). CDR3 length: 15 amino acids. The germline V and J ends were trimmed by 5 bases and 1 base, with 14 bases remaining between them. CDR3 residues: CASSAAGMANTEAFF. In nucleotides, the CDR3 is TGTGCCAGCAGTGCTGCAGGGATGGCGAACACTGAAGCTTTCTTT.

This clone was observed once. The rearrangement joins TRBV12-3 or TRBV12-4 to TRBJ1-1; no definite D call. The CDR3 has 13 residues. V was pared by 0 bases and J by 1 base, with 3 bases between. The CDR3 protein is CASSLAENTEAFF. The DNA for the CDR3 is TGTGCCAGCAGTTTAGCAGAGAACACTGAAGCTTTCTTT.

The rearrangement links TRBV29-1 to TRBJ1-1, with D tentatively TRBD1 (5 bases). The length of the CDR3 is 12 residues. Trimming removed 8 bases at V and 3 bases at J, with 13 bases between. CDR1 SQVTM and CDR2 ANQGSEA come from the germline V gene. Here the CDR3 DNA reads TGCAGCTTCAGGGTACCCGACACTGAAGCTTTCTTT. Protein product: CSFRVPDTEAFF.

Only one count was recorded for this clone. The chain combines TRBV14 with TRBJ2-5; D not certain. Trimming removed 3 bases at V and 0 bases at J, with 5 bases between. This CDR3 has 13 amino acids. Germline V CDR1 and CDR2: SGHDN, FVKESK. CDR3 region: CASSQGNQETQYF. Here the CDR3 DNA reads TGTGCCAGCAGCCAGGGGAACCAAGAGACCCAGTACTTC.